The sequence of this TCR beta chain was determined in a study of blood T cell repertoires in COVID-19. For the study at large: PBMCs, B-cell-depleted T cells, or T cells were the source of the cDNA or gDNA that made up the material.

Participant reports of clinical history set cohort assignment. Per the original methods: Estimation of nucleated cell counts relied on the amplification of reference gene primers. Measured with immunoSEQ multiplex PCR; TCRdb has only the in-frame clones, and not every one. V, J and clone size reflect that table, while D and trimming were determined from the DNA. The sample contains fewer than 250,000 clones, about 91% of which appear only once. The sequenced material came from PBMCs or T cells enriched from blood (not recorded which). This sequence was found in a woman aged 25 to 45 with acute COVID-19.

CDR3 loop: CATSRDPTRGPYEQYF. CDR3 DNA: TGTGCCACCAGCAGAGACCCCACGCGGGGCCCCTACGAGCAGTACTTC. The chain uses TRBV15 and TRBJ2-7; D possibly corresponds to TRBD2 (6 bases). This CDR3 contains 16 residues. Between the trimmed V and J ends, which lost 0 bases and 2 bases, there was a span of 14 bases. CDR1 and CDR2 from the germline V gene are LNHNV and YYDKDF (reference sequence). The variable domain in full, completed from reference TRBV15 and TRBJ2-7, reads DAMVIQNPRYQVTQFGKPVTLSCSQTLNHNVMYWYQQKSSQAPKLLFHYYDKDFNNEADTPDNFQSRRPNTSFCFLDIRSPGLGDTAMYLCATSRDPTRGPYEQYFGPGTRLTVT.